Listed here are 7 T cell receptor beta chains from one sample, sequenced in a study of cytomegalovirus exposure and HLA in healthy donors. PCR amplification relied on 60 Vbeta primers (plus 13 Jbeta primers). The method was immunoSEQ multiplex PCR; TCRdb's version includes in-frame clones alone and lacks a portion of them. The sample shows a few hundred thousand clones, around 80% of them seen only once. Sequenced sample: PBMCs. These receptors were taken from a girl aged 2 to 9 in good health and CMV-seronegative.

This clone was seen a single time. This chain joins TRBV5-8 and TRBJ2-2; tentatively, D is TRBD2 (6 bases). CDR1 is SGHTS, CDR2 YDEGEE, per germline. Trimming stripped 2 bases from V and 4 bases from J, with 12 bases between. There are 15 residues in the CDR3. This CDR3 reads CASSFFAGGTGELFF. CDR3 nucleotides: TGTGCCAGCAGCTTCTTCGCCGGGGGCACCGGGGAGCTGTTTTTT.

J is TRBJ2-7 and V is TRBV4-1, with 9 positions matching TRBD2. CDR3 length equals 16 residues. V was pared by 1 base and J by 4 bases, with 8 bases of the junction left unmatched. Germline V lookup: CDR1 MGHRA, CDR2 YSYEKL. This CDR3 reads CASSQGVQREAYEQYF. The CDR3 DNA is TGCGCCAGCAGCCAAGGGGTTCAGCGGGAGGCTTACGAGCAGTACTTC.

The CDR3 DNA is TGTGCCAGCAGCCAAACCCGGGCAGGGAACTATGGCTACACCTTC. The encoded protein is CASSQTRAGNYGYTF. This chain joins TRBV14 and TRBJ1-2, with a tentative D call TRBD1 (5 bases). Trimming shortened V by 2 bases and J by 2 bases, and 12 bases separated the two germline ends. The CDR3 is 15 residues long. CDR1 is SGHDN, CDR2 FVKESK, per germline.

In its sample, this clone was seen once. The rearrangement joins TRBV7-9 to TRBJ2-1; tentative D call: TRBD1 (6 bases). The CDR3 sequence is 17 residues long. V was trimmed by 4 bases and J by 5 bases, leaving 21 bases between them. The germline V gene encodes CDR1 SEHNR and CDR2 FQNEAQ (reference sequence). This CDR3 is CASSSTGQNPPNNEQFF. In DNA form, the CDR3 reads TGTGCCAGCAGCTCGACGGGACAAAACCCGCCTAACAATGAGCAGTTCTTC. Complete variable domain (other parts from reference TRBV7-9 and TRBJ2-1): DTGVSQNPRHKITKRGQNVTFRCDPISEHNRLYWYRQTLGQGPEFLTYFQNEAQLEKSRLLSDRFSAERPKGSFSTLEIQRTEQGDSAMYLCASSSTGQNPPNNEQFFGPGTRLTVL.

The J gene is TRBJ1-1, the V gene TRBV7-8; 11 bases are a match to TRBD1. J was trimmed by 5 bases and V by 5 bases; bases with no gene match: 4. Germline V gene data show CDR1 as SGHVS and CDR2 as FQNEAQ. The CDR3 loop spans 14 amino acids. The CDR3 sequence: CASSTDRGRTEAFF. The CDR3 DNA reads as TGTGCCAGCAGCACGGACAGGGGGCGGACTGAAGCTTTCTTT.

This clone appeared a single time. The V gene is TRBV19, the J gene TRBJ2-1; D might be TRBD2 (6 bases). The V and J ends lost 7 bases and 5 bases respectively, with 18 bases between them. The CDR3 length is 15 residues. Germline CDR1 LNHDA, CDR2 SQIVND (reference sequence). The CDR3 sequence: CASTPAEGLNNEQFF. CDR3 coding DNA: TGTGCCAGTACCCCAGCGGAGGGCCTTAACAATGAGCAGTTCTTC.

The chain carries TRBV28 and TRBJ2-7; D remains unclear. The CDR3 sequence is 13 residues long. CDR1 is MDHEN and CDR2 is SYDVKM in the germline V gene. The V end lost 3 bases, the J end lost 5 bases, and 11 bases lay between the germline ends. For the CDR3, the DNA is TGTGCCAGCAGTTTTAGTAGGCAGGACGAGCAGTACTTC. Translation gives CASSFSRQDEQYF.